Listed below are T cell receptor beta chains from one sample, sequenced in a study of PD-L1 blockade in urothelial cancer. This table comes from immunoSEQ multiplex PCR, and its TCRdb copy is limited to in-frame clones, with some not included. The profile shows 50,000 to 60,000 clones, 88% of them singletons. This specimen was PBMCs, taken around atezolizumab (anti-PD-L1) treatment. These receptors were obtained from a man aged 60 to 75 with urothelial cancer. The CDR3 runs from the conserved cysteine through the conserved F or W. The D gene is left open where the match is weak. Clone sizes are given selectively: once, few, many, or a class where the clone is expanded.

TRBV19,TRBJ2-1,NA,NA,TGTGCCAGTACCACCCTGAATGGAGGTAGCGGCTCCTACAATGAGCAGTTCTTC,CASTTLNGGSGSYNEQFF
TRBV6-6,TRBJ2-1,NA,NA,TGTGCCAGCAGTTACTCGCAGCGTCGACCCTACAATGAGCAGTTCTTC,CASSYSQRRPYNEQFF
TRBV29-1,TRBJ2-5,NA,TRBD2,TGCAGCGTTGGTGCTAGCGGGAGTGCAGAGACCCAGTACTTC,CSVGASGSAETQYF
TRBV4-1,TRBJ2-7,NA,NA,TGCGCCAGCAGCCAAGAAGGGGCAGGGTACGAGCAGTACTTC,CASSQEGAGYEQYF
TRBV4-3,TRBJ2-2,once,NA,TGCGCCAGCAGCCAAGGCGAGGACACCGGGGAGCTGTTTTTT,CASSQGEDTGELFF
TRBV5-8,TRBJ1-5,few,NA,TGTGCCAGCAGCCTACCCCAATATCAGCCCCAGCATTTT,CASSLPQYQPQHF
TRBV28,TRBJ2-7,NA,TRBD2,TGTGCCAGCAGTTTAGGGAGGGGTTCATCCTACGAGCAGTACTTC,CASSLGRGSSYEQYF
TRBV4-3,TRBJ1-2,NA,TRBD1,TGCGCCAGCGCTAGGACAGGGATGAACTATGGCTACACCTTC,CASARTGMNYGYTF
TRBV4-1,TRBJ2-3,NA,TRBD2,TGCGCCAGCAGAGGCGGACTAGCGGGAGTTGGAGATACGCAGTATTTT,CASRGGLAGVGDTQYF
TRBV29-1,TRBJ2-7,NA,TRBD1,TGCAGCGTTGAAGGCCCTCCCGGACAGGGAGCATACGAGCAGTACTTC,CSVEGPPGQGAYEQYF
TRBV18,TRBJ1-1,NA,NA,TGTGCCAGCACTCTGTCCGGGGACACTGAAGCTTTCTTT,CASTLSGDTEAFF
TRBV11-3,TRBJ2-6,NA,NA,TGTGCCAGCAGCCCGCAACACTCTGGGGCCAACGTCCTGACTTTC,CASSPQHSGANVLTF
TRBV19,TRBJ2-2,NA,NA,TGTGCCAGTAGTATTACAGAGACCGGGGAGCTGTTTTTT,CASSITETGELFF
TRBV4-3,TRBJ2-1,NA,TRBD1,TGCGCCAGCAGTCTGACAGGGGGCGCGGGGTACAATGAGCAGTTCTTC,CASSLTGGAGYNEQFF
TRBV2,TRBJ1-1,NA,TRBD1,TGTGCCAGCAGCGGACAGGTGATGAACACTGAAGCTTTCTTT,CASSGQVMNTEAFF
TRBV5-4,TRBJ1-1,few,TRBD1,TGTGCCAGCAGCCGGCCGGGACAGGGAAAAGGGGGGGCTGAAGCTTTCTTT,CASSRPGQGKGGAEAFF
TRBV5-4,TRBJ2-2,NA,TRBD1,TGTGCCAGCAGCAGACAGGGCACCGGGGAGCTGTTTTTT,CASSRQGTGELFF
TRBV2,TRBJ1-5,few,NA,TGTGCCAGCAGTGGGGAGGGTTCGGTTTCCAATCAGCCCCAGCATTTT,CASSGEGSVSNQPQHF
TRBV12-5,TRBJ2-1,NA,NA,TGTGCTAGTGGTTTGGTATGGAGGGATGAGCAGTTCTTC,CASGLVWRDEQFF
TRBV7-9,TRBJ1-1,NA,NA,TGTGCCAGCAGCTTTAACAGGGACATTAACACTGAAGCTTTCTTT,CASSFNRDINTEAFF
TRBV2,TRBJ1-1,NA,NA,TGTGCCAGCAGTGTAGACAGGTCCTTCGCGAACACTGAAGCTTTCTTT,CASSVDRSFANTEAFF
TRBV6-6,TRBJ2-2,NA,TRBD1,TGTGCCAGCAGTTACGACAGGGACCGAGGCGGGGAGCTGTTTTTT,CASSYDRDRGGELFF
TRBV10-3,TRBJ1-5,few,NA,TGTGCCATCAGTGAGTCGGCGGAGCCCCAGCATTTT,CAISESAEPQHF
TRBV4-1,TRBJ2-2,NA,NA,TGCGCCAGCAGCCAATTCTCCGGGGAGCTGTTTTTT,CASSQFSGELFF
TRBV7-8,TRBJ1-5,NA,TRBD1,TGTGCCAGCAGCTCGAACATAGGACAGGGGTACAATCAGCCCCAGCATTTT,CASSSNIGQGYNQPQHF
TRBV12-5,TRBJ2-5,NA,NA,TGTGCTAGTGGTAGCCAGCGGAGCCAAGAGACCCAGTACTTC,CASGSQRSQETQYF
TRBV7-6,TRBJ1-6,NA,NA,TGTGCCAGCAGCTTATTTCAGGGGAATTCACCCCTCCACTTT,CASSLFQGNSPLHF
TRBV4-3,TRBJ2-7,NA,TRBD2,TGCGCCAGCAGCCAGTCGTCTAGCGGGGTTCTCGGAGAGCAGTACTTC,CASSQSSSGVLGEQYF
TRBV5-1,TRBJ2-3,NA,TRBD2,TGCGCCAGCACTTTAGCGGGAGCGACAGATACGCAGTATTTT,CASTLAGATDTQYF
TRBV19,TRBJ2-5,NA,NA,TGTGCCAGTAGTATATCTGTACAGCAAGAGACCCAGTACTTC,CASSISVQQETQYF
TRBV9,TRBJ2-3,NA,NA,TGTGCCAGCAGCGTAGACCCTAACCCTAGCACAGATACGCAGTATTTT,CASSVDPNPSTDTQYF
TRBV5-4,TRBJ2-2,NA,TRBD2,TGTGCCAGCACCGTATGGGCTAGCGGGAGCGGCACCGGGGAGCTGTTTTTT,CASTVWASGSGTGELFF
TRBV2,TRBJ1-1,NA,NA,TGTGCCAGCAGGCCGACAGATTTGAACACTGAAGCTTTCTTT,CASRPTDLNTEAFF
TRBV11-2,TRBJ2-6,NA,NA,TGTGCCAGCAGCTTAGACGGGTTGTCGAGACCTGGGGCCAACGTCCTGACTTTC,CASSLDGLSRPGANVLTF
TRBV7-2,TRBJ2-1,once,TRBD1,TGTGCCAGCAGCTTAGGTGGACAGGGAAAGGGTGAGCAGTTCTTC,CASSLGGQGKGEQFF
TRBV27,TRBJ2-7,NA,NA,TGTGCCAGCAGTTCGGACATCGAGGCCCCATACGAGCAGTACTTC,CASSSDIEAPYEQYF
TRBV2,TRBJ2-7,NA,TRBD1,TGTGCCAGAGAGGGACAGGGATACGAGCAGTACTTC,CAREGQGYEQYF
TRBV5-6,TRBJ2-5,NA,NA,TGTGCCAGCAGTCTTATCGACAGGCTCGGGGAGACCCAGTACTTC,CASSLIDRLGETQYF
TRBV9,TRBJ2-5,once,TRBD2,TGTGCCAGCAGCGTAGGTCTAGCGGAACAGTCCGGGACCCAGTACTTC,CASSVGLAEQSGTQYF
TRBV7-3,TRBJ1-1,NA,NA,TGTGCCAGCAGCAATGATGGTGCAGGGGCCCCTTGGGGTGAAGCTTTCTTT,CASSNDGAGAPWGEAFF
TRBV6-5,TRBJ2-2,NA,NA,TGTGCCAGCAGTTATTCGCCTAAATTAAATACCGGGGAGCTGTTTTTT,CASSYSPKLNTGELFF